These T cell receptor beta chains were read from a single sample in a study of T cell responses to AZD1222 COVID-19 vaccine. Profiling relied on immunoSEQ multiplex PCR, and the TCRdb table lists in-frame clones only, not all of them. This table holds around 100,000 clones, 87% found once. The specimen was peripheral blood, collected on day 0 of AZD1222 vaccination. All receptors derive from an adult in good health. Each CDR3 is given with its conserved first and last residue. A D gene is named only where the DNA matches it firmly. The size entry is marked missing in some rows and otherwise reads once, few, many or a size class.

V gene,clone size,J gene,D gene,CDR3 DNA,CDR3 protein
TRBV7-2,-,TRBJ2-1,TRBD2,TGTGCCAGCAGCTTTAGCGGGTTCAATGAGCAGTTCTTC,CASSFSGFNEQFF
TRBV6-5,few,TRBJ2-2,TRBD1,TGTGCCAGCAGTTACTCGGGACAGCGCACCGGGGAGCTGTTTTTT,CASSYSGQRTGELFF
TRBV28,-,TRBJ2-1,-,TGTGCCAGCAGTTATCGGGACTCTTTTAACAATGAGCAGTTCTTC,CASSYRDSFNNEQFF
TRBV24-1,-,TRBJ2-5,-,TGTGCCACCAGTTCGGGAGAGACCCAGTACTTC,CATSSGETQYF
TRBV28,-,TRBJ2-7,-,TGTGCCAGCAGTTTGGGGGGGGCCAACGAGCAGTACTTC,CASSLGGANEQYF
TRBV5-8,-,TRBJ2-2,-,TGTGCCAGCAGCTTGTCCATACTGGCAGGTGCTACCGGGGAGCTGTTTTTT,CASSLSILAGATGELFF
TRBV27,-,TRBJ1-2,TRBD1,TGTGCCAGCAGAAGACAGGGAGTACATGGCTACACCTTC,CASRRQGVHGYTF
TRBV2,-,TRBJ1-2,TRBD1,TGTGCCAGCTCTCGAGGGGGCCCGTCCAACTATGGCTACACCTTC,CASSRGGPSNYGYTF
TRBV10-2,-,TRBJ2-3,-,TGCGCCAGCAGTGAGTCTGTGGGGGGAGCTACGCAGTATTTT,CASSESVGGATQYF
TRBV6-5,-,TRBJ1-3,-,TGTGCCAGCAAGAAACAGGGTCGAAACACCATATATTTT,CASKKQGRNTIYF
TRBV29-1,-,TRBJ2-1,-,TGCAGCGTTGAGAGTGCGTCGACGTCGCAGTTCTTC,CSVESASTSQFF
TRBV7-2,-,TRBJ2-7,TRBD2,TGTGCCAGCAGCTTAGCGCCTCAAGCGGGATACGAGCAGTACTTC,CASSLAPQAGYEQYF
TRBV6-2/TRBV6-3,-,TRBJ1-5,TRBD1,TGTGCCAGCAGTATTACAGGGGCGGGTCAGCCCCAGCATTTT,CASSITGAGQPQHF
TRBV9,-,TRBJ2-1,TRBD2,TGTGCCAGCGCGTTCTCAACAGGAGCGGGGGCTTTAAGCTCCTACAATGAGCAGTTCTTC,CASAFSTGAGALSSYNEQFF
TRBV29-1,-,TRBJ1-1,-,TGCAGCGTTGGACATGACACTGAAGCTTTCTTT,CSVGHDTEAFF
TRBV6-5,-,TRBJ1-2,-,TGTGCCAGCAGTAACGGACAGTTCTATGGCTACACCTTC,CASSNGQFYGYTF
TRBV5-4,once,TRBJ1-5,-,TGTGCCAGCAGCTCGGGGACTCGGGGGGATCAGCCCCAGCATTTT,CASSSGTRGDQPQHF
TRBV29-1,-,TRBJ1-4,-,TGCAGCGTTCGGGGGGCGCCTAATGAAAAACTGTTTTTT,CSVRGAPNEKLFF
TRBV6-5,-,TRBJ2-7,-,TGTGCCAGCAGTTACTCGGACAGTATTGACGAGCAGTACTTC,CASSYSDSIDEQYF
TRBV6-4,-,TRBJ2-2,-,TGTGCCAGCAGTGACTGGAGGGCAGTAGGCACCGGGGAGCTGTTTTTT,CASSDWRAVGTGELFF
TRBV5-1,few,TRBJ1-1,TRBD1,TGCGCCAGCAGCCTACCGGGACAGGGGGTCACTGAAGCTTTCTTT,CASSLPGQGVTEAFF
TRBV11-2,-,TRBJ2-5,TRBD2,TGTGCCAGCAGCTTTGTGGCGGGAGCCCCGGCGGGGACCCAGTACTTC,CASSFVAGAPAGTQYF
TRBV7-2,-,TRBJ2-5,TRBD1,TGTGCCAGCAGCTCTTACTGGACAGGTGGGGTAGAGACCCAGTACTTC,CASSSYWTGGVETQYF
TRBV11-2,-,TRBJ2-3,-,TGTGCCAGCAGCTTGAGATTAGACGGGAGCGGGAGCACAGATACGCAGTATTTT,CASSLRLDGSGSTDTQYF
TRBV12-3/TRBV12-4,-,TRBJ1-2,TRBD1,TGTGCCAGCAGGCGACAGGGCTCCTATGGCTACACCTTC,CASRRQGSYGYTF
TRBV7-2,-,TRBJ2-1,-,TGTGCCAGCAGCACCGGGACAACGCGATTCGGGCAGTTCTTC,CASSTGTTRFGQFF
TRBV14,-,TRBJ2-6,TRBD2,TGTGCCAGCAGCCCCCGGGGGGGCGGCCTCTCTGGGGCCAACGTCCTGACTTTC,CASSPRGGGLSGANVLTF
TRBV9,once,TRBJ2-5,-,TGTGCCAGCAGCGAAGGAGGACAAGAGACCCAGTACTTC,CASSEGGQETQYF
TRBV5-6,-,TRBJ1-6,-,TGTGCCAGCAGCTTGGGTTTTCCACCCCTCCACTTT,CASSLGFPPLHF